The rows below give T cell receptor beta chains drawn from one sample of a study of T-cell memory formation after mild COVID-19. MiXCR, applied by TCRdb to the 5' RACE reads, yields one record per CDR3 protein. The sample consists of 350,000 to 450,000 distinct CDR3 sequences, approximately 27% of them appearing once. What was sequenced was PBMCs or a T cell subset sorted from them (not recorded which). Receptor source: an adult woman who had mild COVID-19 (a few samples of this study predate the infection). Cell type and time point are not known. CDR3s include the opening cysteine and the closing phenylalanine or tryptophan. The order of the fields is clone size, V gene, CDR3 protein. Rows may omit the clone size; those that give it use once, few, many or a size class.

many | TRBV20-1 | CSARDPPGTRKAKGRSYNEQFF
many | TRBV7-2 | CASSPGGWGQPQHF
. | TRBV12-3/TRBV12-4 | CASSFQGVQETQYF
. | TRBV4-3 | CASSQERALDTQYF
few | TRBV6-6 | CASSQTGHTEAFF
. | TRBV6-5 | CASSYSPGGGEKLFF
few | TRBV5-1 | CASSGGTTTETQYF
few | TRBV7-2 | CASSLGGFQGQETQYF
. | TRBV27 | CASSYRPGQGVYEQYF
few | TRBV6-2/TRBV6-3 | CASSYRAGLNNEQFF
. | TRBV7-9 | CASSHGQGENGELFF
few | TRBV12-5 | CASGEGTFYGYTF
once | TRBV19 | CASSIAGIQPQHF
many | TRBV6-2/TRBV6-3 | CASSYHETSGTYNEQFF
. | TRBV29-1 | CSGLAGTRREQYF
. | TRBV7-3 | CASSLEVAGSYEQYF
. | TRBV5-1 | CASAPGRFGGETQYF
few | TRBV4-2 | CASSQDQGQGWEQYF
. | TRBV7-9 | CASSSMERTQNYF
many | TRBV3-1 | CASSLGQSYEQYF
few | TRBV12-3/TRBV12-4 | CASKEGTGDNQPQHF
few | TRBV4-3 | CASSQDRLVWYEQYF
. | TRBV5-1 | CASSRRQNTDTQYF
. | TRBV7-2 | CASSLGASAHEQFF
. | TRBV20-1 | CSARDYGQDHNYGYTF
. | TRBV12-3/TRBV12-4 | CASSSPYTQYF
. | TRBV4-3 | CASSQGRFREQFF
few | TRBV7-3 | CASSLWSDGELFF
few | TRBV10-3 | CAISASVDSNQPQHF
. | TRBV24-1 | CATSEPGQRGETQYF
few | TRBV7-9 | CASSPAGFSGRAFF
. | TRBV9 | CASTLGLAAQETQYF
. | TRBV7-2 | CASTRTAGGYTF
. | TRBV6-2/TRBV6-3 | CATVDRAYYEQYF
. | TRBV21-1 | CASSKGARGNTIYF
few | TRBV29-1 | CSVDRGGNTIYF
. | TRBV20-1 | CSARGARDTYEQYF
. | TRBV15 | CATSRTSWTGAGETQYF
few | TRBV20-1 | CSARRPSGDPYEQYF
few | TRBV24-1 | CATSDFGGGTDTQYF
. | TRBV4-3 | CASSQEARGRVYGYTF
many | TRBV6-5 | CASRAVSGGADTQYF
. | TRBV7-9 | CASSSLAGGFYEQYF
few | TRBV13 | CASSHGAGMFF
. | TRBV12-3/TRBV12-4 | CASSLNTIYF
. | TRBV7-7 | CASSQGQASSGNTIYF
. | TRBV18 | CASSPPGSLAKNIQYF
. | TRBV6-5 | CASSYSSGVGLNYGYTF
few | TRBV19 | CASSILTTYRIAKNIQYF
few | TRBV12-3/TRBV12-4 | CASSLAVSGTGNEKLFF
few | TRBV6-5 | CASSYQGPKSGYTF
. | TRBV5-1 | CASSRVGNTEAFF
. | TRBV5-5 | CASSPGDRGANYGYTF